The clone carrying this TCR beta chain was counted a few times. Antigen specificity is unknown. The source of the sample is a study of T-cell reconstitution after alpha-beta-depleted transplantation in children. The TCRbeta library was prepared with unique molecular identifiers. TCRdb itself ran the PCR reads through MiXCR, one entry per CDR3 protein. The repertoire includes about 980,000 distinct CDR3 sequences, 25% to 35% of them detected once, and 28% sits in the top ten. The CDR3 runs 15 residues. V was trimmed by 2 bases and J by 2 bases, leaving 10 bases between them. Germline V CDR1 and CDR2: MNHEY, SVGAGI. Overall study findings and caveats: Diversity of TCRbeta at day 60 was high in some patients, arising from surviving recipient T cells and thymic progenitors. T cells produced anew were the main source of T-cell counts and diversity one year after transplant.

Sequenced here: PBMCs, mostly from graft donor cells, sampled 360 days after TCRalphabeta/CD19-depleted stem cell transplant. The chain couples TRBV6-5 to TRBJ1-5; D possibly corresponds to TRBD1 (6 bases). The clonotype was recovered from a boy under three years old who had a stem cell transplant for SCID, so the T cells may come from the graft donor. The CDR3 here is CASSYKGGGNQPQHF. The CDR3 DNA sequence: TGTGCCAGCAGTTACAAGGGGGGAGGCAATCAGCCCCAGCATTTT.